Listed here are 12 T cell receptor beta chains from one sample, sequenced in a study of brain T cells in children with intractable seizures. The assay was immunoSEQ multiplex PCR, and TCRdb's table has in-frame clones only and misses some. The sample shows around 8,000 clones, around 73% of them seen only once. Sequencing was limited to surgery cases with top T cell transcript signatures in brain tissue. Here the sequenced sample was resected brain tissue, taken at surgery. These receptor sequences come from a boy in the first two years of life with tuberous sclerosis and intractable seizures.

CDR3 in amino acids: CSVITLRQTIGNEQFF. The CDR3, as DNA: TGCAGCGTTATTACCCTGCGCCAAACGATTGGGAATGAGCAGTTCTTC. The V call is TRBV29-1, the J call TRBJ2-1; D uncertain. Germline values: CDR1 SQVTM, CDR2 ANQGSEA. This CDR3 comprises 16 residues. Trimming pared 5 bases from V and 7 bases from J, leaving 24 bases between.

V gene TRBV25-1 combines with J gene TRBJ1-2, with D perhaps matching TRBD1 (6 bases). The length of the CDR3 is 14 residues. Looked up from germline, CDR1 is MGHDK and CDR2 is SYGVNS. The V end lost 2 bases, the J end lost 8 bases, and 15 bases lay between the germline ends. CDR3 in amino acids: CASSERGGRRGYTF. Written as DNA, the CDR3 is TGTGCCAGCAGTGAACGGGGGGGGCGCAGGGGCTACACCTTC.

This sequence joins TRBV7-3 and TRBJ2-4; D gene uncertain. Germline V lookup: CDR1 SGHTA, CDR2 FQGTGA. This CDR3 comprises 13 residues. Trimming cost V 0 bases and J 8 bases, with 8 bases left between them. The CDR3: CASSLTVRDIQYF. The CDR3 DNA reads TGTGCCAGCAGCTTAACCGTTAGGGACATTCAGTACTTC.

CDR3 nucleotide sequence: TGTGCCAGCAGCCCGAGACGGTATAGCAATCAGCCCCAGCATTTT. Translating it yields CASSPRRYSNQPQHF. The V gene is TRBV7-6, the J gene TRBJ1-5; no clear D. Germline V gene sequence: CDR1 SGHVS, CDR2 FNYEAQ. V lost 5 bases and J 0 bases, leaving 11 bases between the germline ends. This CDR3 is built from 15 residues. The full variable domain, completed using reference TRBV7-6 and TRBJ1-5, is GAGVSQSPRYKVTKRGQDVALRCDPISGHVSLYWYRQALGQGPEFLTYFNYEAQQDKSGLPNDRFSAERPEGSISTLTIQRTEQRDSAMYRCASSPRRYSNQPQHFGDGTRLSIL.

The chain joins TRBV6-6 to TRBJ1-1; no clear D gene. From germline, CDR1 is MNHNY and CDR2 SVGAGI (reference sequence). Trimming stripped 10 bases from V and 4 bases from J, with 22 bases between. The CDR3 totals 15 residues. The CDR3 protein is CAIRVLGWAGTEAFF. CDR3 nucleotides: TGTGCCATAAGGGTACTGGGCTGGGCGGGCACTGAAGCTTTCTTT.

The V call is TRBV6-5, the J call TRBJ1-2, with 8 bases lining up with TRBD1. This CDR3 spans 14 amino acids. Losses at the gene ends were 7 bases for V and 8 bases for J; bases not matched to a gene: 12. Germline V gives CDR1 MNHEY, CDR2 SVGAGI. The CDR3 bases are TGTGCCAGCACGACGCCAGGGGGCGCGGGAGGCTACACCTTC. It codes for CASTTPGGAGGYTF.

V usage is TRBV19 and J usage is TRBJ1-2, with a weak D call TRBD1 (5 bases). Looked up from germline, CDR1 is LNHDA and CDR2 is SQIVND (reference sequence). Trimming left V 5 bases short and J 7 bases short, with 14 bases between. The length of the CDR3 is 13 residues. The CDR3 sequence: CASSRDSAAGYTF. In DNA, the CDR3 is TGTGCCAGTAGTCGGGACTCGGCGGCTGGCTACACCTTC. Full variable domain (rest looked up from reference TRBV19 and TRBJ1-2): DGGITQSPKYLFRKEGQNVTLSCEQNLNHDAMYWYRQDPGQGLRLIYYSQIVNDFQKGDIAEGYSVSREKKESFPLTVTSAQKNPTAFYLCASSRDSAAGYTFGSGTRLTVV.

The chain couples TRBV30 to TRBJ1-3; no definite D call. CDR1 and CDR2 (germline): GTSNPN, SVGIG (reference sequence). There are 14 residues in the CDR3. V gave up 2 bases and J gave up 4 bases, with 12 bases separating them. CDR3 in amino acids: CAWSSPYTGNTIYF. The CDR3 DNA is TGTGCCTGGAGTTCCCCATATACCGGAAACACCATATATTTT.

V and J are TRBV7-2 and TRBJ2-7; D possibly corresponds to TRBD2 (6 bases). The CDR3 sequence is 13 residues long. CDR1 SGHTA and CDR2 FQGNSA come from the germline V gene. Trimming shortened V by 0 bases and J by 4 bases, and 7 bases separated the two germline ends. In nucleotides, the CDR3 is TGTGCCAGCAGCTTAGCGGAGGGGTACGAGCAGTACTTC. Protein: CASSLAEGYEQYF.

The CDR3 is CASTGGGAYEQYF. The CDR3 nucleotides are TGTGCCAGCACCGGCGGGGGGGCCTACGAGCAGTACTTC. This sequence joins TRBV2 and TRBJ2-7; TRBD2 agrees at 9 bases. The CDR3 extends over 13 amino acids. V shed 7 bases and J 2 bases; nucleotides not matched to a gene: 3. Per the germline V gene, CDR1 is SNHLY and CDR2 is FYNNEI.

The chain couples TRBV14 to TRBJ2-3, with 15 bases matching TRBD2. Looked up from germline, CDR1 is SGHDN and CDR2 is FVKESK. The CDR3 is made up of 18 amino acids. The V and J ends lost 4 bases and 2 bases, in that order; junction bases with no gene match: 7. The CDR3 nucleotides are TGTGCCAGCAGCCGAACGGGACTAGCGGGGGGTCCCACAGATACGCAGTATTTT. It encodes CASSRTGLAGGPTDTQYF.

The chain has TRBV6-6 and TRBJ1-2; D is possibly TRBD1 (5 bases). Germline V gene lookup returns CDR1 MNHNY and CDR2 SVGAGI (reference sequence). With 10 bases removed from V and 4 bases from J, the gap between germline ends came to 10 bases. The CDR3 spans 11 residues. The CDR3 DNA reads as TGTGCCATCAGGGAGATCTATGGCTACACCTTC. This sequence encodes CAIREIYGYTF.